This T cell receptor (beta chain) was observed in a study of T cell responses to AZD1222 COVID-19 vaccine. Profiling relied on immunoSEQ multiplex PCR, and the TCRdb table lists in-frame clones only, not all of them. Altogether about 64,000 clones are present, around nine tenths being singletons, with the ten largest covering 6.3%. The J segment lost 0 bases and the V segment lost 0 bases, leaving 9 bases of the junction unmatched. Germline loops: CDR1 MNHEY, CDR2 SVGEGT. This CDR3 has 18 residues. The sequence was obtained from an adult who received the MenACWY meningococcal vaccine as a control. The specimen was peripheral blood, collected 28 days after the second dose of the MenACWY control vaccine. This sequence joins TRBV6-2 or TRBV6-3 and TRBJ2-3; 7 nucleotides agree with TRBD1. CDR3 region: CASSYSSQGVPSTDTQYF. In DNA, the CDR3 is TGTGCCAGCAGTTACTCCAGCCAGGGGGTTCCAAGCACAGATACGCAGTATTTT.